The entry below describes one TCR beta chain. Its antigen is not yet known. Base qualities were left out, and no much larger clone turns up one base away. Library generation was performed with RACE. The run used a NextSeq 500. During library preparation, unique molecular identifiers were attached to individual cDNA molecules so that TCRs could be counted quantitatively and reproducibly. For every blood RNA sample, sequencing covered both the TCR alpha and TCR beta chains. The authors' analysis ran thus. Samples had a median of about 96,000 TCRs, with a range from 23,224 to 690,600. V, J and CDR3 annotation of the TCR reads was performed with the Decombinator software suite. For the PS versus PT1 abundance plots, all samples were subsampled to the same number of TCRs (28,000). TCRs were defined as expanded if absent before sensitization and observed at least eight times at the 2-week time point. The public reads were reanalyzed by TCRdb: fastp trimming at Q25, MiXCR alignment, in-frame beta chains only. All rows with the same CDR3 protein become a single entry with the most common DNA and genes. The V and J calls and clone size come from TCRdb's table, not from the authors' own analysis. The sample has about 380,000 distinct CDR3 sequences on record, around 4.8% of them singletons. The top ten clonotypes cover 2% to 2.5% of the sample.

From a lookup of the germline V gene (reference sequence), CDR1 and CDR2 are DFQATT and SNEGSKA. Clipping removes 6 bases from V and 4 bases from J, with 5 as the unmatched junction base count. Inclusive of the bounding cysteine and phenylalanine, the CDR3 is 15 residues long. Only CDR3 DNA remains: 45 bases, in frame from the first base. This sample stems from a study of human T cells and chemical hapten exposure (dated by TCRdb to 2020 to 2023). For the study in its entirety: For sensitization, 2% DPC in acetone was applied to an approximately 2 cm by approximately 2 cm area of upper inner arm skin. Throughout the study period of about 22 weeks, patients also received therapeutic DPC doses to the scalp every week. Patch tests used Finn chambers with 0.01% DPC on the upper back, scored after 6 days by International Contact Dermatitis Research Group standards. Most of the patients in the cohort were female, and the cohort covered alopecia areata with under or over 50% scalp involvement, alopecia totalis and alopecia universalis. The libraries were sequenced as a pool, and the TCR yield per sample differed mostly because of small variations in library volumes within the pool. The study tracked peripheral blood TCR repertoire changes in vivo during primary and secondary sensitization to the hapten diphenylcyclopropenone (DPC) in alopecia patients. Patient blood was sampled pre-sensitization (week 0) and at 2, 6 and about 24 weeks after DPC sensitization. Blood for TCR sequencing was provided by twenty-nine alopecia patients at one to four time points (pre-sensitization, 2, 6 and 24 weeks). Overall study results and their limits: Patch test score correlated positively with the number of PT1 expanded TCRs, reaching significance at thresholds 8, 16 and 32 but not at 4. Significantly more large CDR3 similarity clusters were formed by expanded TCRs than by pre-sensitization or healthy control sets, consistent with antigen-driven responses. Alopecia, a presumed autoimmune disease, was present in all patients, so the immune response of the patients might differ from that of healthy individuals. No change with DPC sensitization was found in the number of TCRs above 1 in 1000 frequency, and no evidence of global repertoire structure alterations was found. After repeated subsampling, the strength of the expansion versus patch-test correlation and the threshold at which it became significant changed.

The time point label of this sample denotes: patch test 1, 2 weeks after DPC sensitization. In the paper's terms, the treatment or condition label means: therapeutic diphenylcyclopropenone sensitization with weekly scalp DPC. At each patch-test visit, blood was drawn before the patch test was applied. Eligible patients were aged 18 to 70, diagnosed with alopecia, deemed suitable for DPC therapy, and excluded if pregnant. Total RNA was isolated from unfractionated whole blood collected in Tempus Blood RNA tubes. This TCR derives from a woman aged 50 to 60 with alopecia areata. Some clones in this sample may be carry-over from other donors' samples. This receptor chain uses TRBV20-1 and TRBJ2-3, with TRBD2 identical over 15 junction bases. Sequencing used whole blood, obtained in connection with sensitization to the hapten diphenylcyclopropenone (DPC). CDR3 loop: CSARGTSGGSDTQYF. The nucleotide sequence reads TGCAGTGCCCGGGGGACTAGCGGGGGGTCAGATACGCAGTATTTT.